The rows below give T cell receptor beta chains drawn from one sample of a study of beta chain features in type 1 diabetes. Sequencing was performed with immunoSEQ multiplex PCR; in TCRdb, only in-frame clones are kept and a portion is missing. The top ten hold under 0.85% of the sample, which has roughly 150,000 clones, approximately 9.1% seen once. The specimen sequenced was central memory CD4+ T cells from blood. These receptors came from a woman aged 30 to 39 with type 1 diabetes. Both conserved end residues are trimmed from each CDR3. Expanded clones are given a class, and other clones once, few, many or no size at all.

clone size: -; V gene: TRBV7-8; CDR3 protein: ASSLVAREDTQY
clone size: -; V gene: TRBV11-2; CDR3 protein: ASSQTGALTDTQY
clone size: -; V gene: TRBV27; CDR3 protein: ASSLGREDREAF
clone size: -; V gene: TRBV29-1; CDR3 protein: SVDGGQGNTIY
clone size: -; V gene: TRBV11-3; CDR3 protein: ASGRQGNTEAF
clone size: -; V gene: TRBV30; CDR3 protein: AWSRLAGGGTDTQY
clone size: -; V gene: TRBV28; CDR3 protein: ASRQSNQPQH
clone size: -; V gene: TRBV9; CDR3 protein: ASSVTGDYEQY
clone size: -; V gene: TRBV5-4; CDR3 protein: ASSLAGTTKNIQY
clone size: -; V gene: TRBV30; CDR3 protein: AWSAFAYQETQY
clone size: few; V gene: TRBV29-1; CDR3 protein: SARTGVGNTIY